The 19 T cell receptor beta chains given below trace back to one sample, sequenced in a study of blood T cell repertoires in COVID-19. Assay: immunoSEQ multiplex PCR; the TCRdb copy retains only in-frame clones and omits some. The sample comprises under 250,000 clones, roughly 86% of which are singletons, and less than 15% rests with the top ten. The sequenced sample was peripheral blood. The receptor source for this set is a woman between 40 and 55 years old with acute or convalescent COVID-19.

This clone has a count of ten or more. The chain combines TRBV19 with TRBJ2-3; 9 bases map to TRBD2. The CDR3 runs to 17 residues. J gave up 3 bases and V 4 bases, and 11 bases lay outside the gene matches. The germline V gene encodes CDR1 LNHDA and CDR2 SQIVND (reference sequence). The CDR3: CASSTHSAGGRTDTQYF. CDR3 nucleotide sequence: TGTGCCAGTAGTACCCACTCAGCGGGGGGACGGACAGATACGCAGTATTTT.

The chain is built from TRBV4-2 and TRBJ1-6, with a weak D call TRBD1 (5 bases). The ends were cut back, 2 bases at V and 6 bases at J, with 14 bases in the middle. CDR3 length: 16 amino acids. CDR1 LGHNA and CDR2 YNFKEQ come from the germline V gene. Written as DNA, the CDR3 is TGTGCCAGCAGCCAAATGGCGGGGGGAATTAATTCACCCCTCCACTTT. Residues: CASSQMAGGINSPLHF.

The V and J genes are TRBV2 and TRBJ2-3; D unclear. From germline, CDR1 is SNHLY and CDR2 FYNNEI. The V gene lost 5 bases and the J gene lost 5 bases, with 5 bases spanning the gap. The CDR3 extends over 11 amino acids. The CDR3 reads CASSILDTQYF. Here the CDR3 DNA reads TGTGCCAGCAGTATACTAGATACGCAGTATTTT.

This sequence joins TRBV25-1 and TRBJ2-1; 10 bases agree with TRBD1. The CDR3 extends over 15 amino acids. J lost 12 bases, V lost 3 bases, and 11 bases had no gene match. CDR1 and CDR2 (germline): MGHDK, SYGVNS. The CDR3 is CASSDPHTGTGVQFF. The CDR3 DNA is TGTGCCAGCAGTGATCCCCACACCGGGACAGGGGTGCAGTTCTTC.

This clone was observed a single time. V is TRBV18 and J is TRBJ2-3; 8 bases agree with TRBD1. Germline V gives CDR1 KGHSH, CDR2 LQKENI. The junction had 12 bases not matched to a gene; V was cut back by 3 bases and J by 4 bases. This CDR3 has 17 amino acids. Here the CDR3 reads CASSPGQVSVVPDTQYF. The DNA for the CDR3 is TGTGCCAGCTCACCGGGACAGGTTTCGGTAGTTCCAGATACGCAGTATTTT.

This chain connects TRBV29-1 to TRBJ2-1, with TRBD1 identical over 7 bases. The CDR3 runs to 15 residues. The germline V gene has CDR1 SQVTM and CDR2 ANQGSEA. The V and J ends lost 4 bases and 8 bases, in that order; junction bases with no gene match: 14. As DNA, the CDR3 is TGCAGCGTTGCAAAGGTGCGACAGGGTAGCGATGAGCAGTTCTTC. Protein product: CSVAKVRQGSDEQFF.

The chain has TRBV5-4 and TRBJ2-7; 7 nucleotides agree with TRBD2. Germline V gene data show CDR1 as SGHNT and CDR2 as YYREEE (reference sequence). The CDR3 sequence is 15 residues long. Trimming removed 0 bases from V and 4 bases from J; junction bases left unmatched: 7. CDR3 loop: CASSLGGGGPYEQYF. In DNA form, the CDR3 reads TGTGCCAGCAGCTTGGGGGGGGGAGGGCCGTACGAGCAGTACTTC.

This chain uses TRBV5-1 with TRBJ2-3; TRBD2 aligns across 9 bases. Trimming took 0 bases from V and 2 from J; bases not matched to a gene: 4. This CDR3 spans 16 amino acids. Germline CDR1 reads SGHRS; CDR2 reads YFSETQ. The CDR3 region is CASSLEAGGLTDTQYF. Here the CDR3 DNA reads TGCGCCAGCAGCTTGGAAGCGGGGGGCCTCACAGATACGCAGTATTTT.

The chain joins TRBV2 to TRBJ2-2, with D possibly being TRBD2 (6 bases). CDR3 length equals 15 residues. The germline CDR1 and CDR2 sequences are SNHLY and FYNNEI. Trimming stripped 7 bases from V and 6 bases from J, with 18 bases between. The chain's CDR3 is CASTVNRLVSGELFF. CDR3 nucleotide sequence: TGTGCCAGCACCGTAAACCGACTAGTCTCCGGGGAGCTGTTTTTT.

This clone showed up just once. The chain uses TRBV2 and TRBJ1-6; D unclear. Per germline, CDR1 SNHLY and CDR2 FYNNEI. This CDR3 contains 11 residues. Trimming stripped 5 bases from V and 7 bases from J, with 3 bases between. In DNA, the CDR3 is TGTGCCAGCAGTCAAAATTCACCCCTCCACTTT. Encoded protein: CASSQNSPLHF.

With respect to this clone: The sample carries other DNA sequences with the same CDR3. V usage is TRBV7-2 and J usage is TRBJ2-7; D uncertain. The CDR3 is 12 amino acids. The V end lost 2 bases, the J end lost 4 bases, and 6 bases lay between the germline ends. Germline V CDR1 and CDR2: SGHTA, FQGNSA. This CDR3 is CASSLSSYEQYF. CDR3 in DNA: TGTGCCAGCAGCTTATCATCATACGAGCAGTACTTC.

The gene calls are TRBV6-1 and TRBJ2-7; no reliable D call. The CDR3 has 12 amino acids. Trimming stripped 2 bases from V and 5 bases from J, with 7 bases between. From germline, CDR1 is MNHNS and CDR2 SASEGT. The CDR3 region is CASSESGNEQYF. Here the CDR3 DNA reads TGTGCCAGCAGTGAATCAGGAAACGAGCAGTACTTC.

This clone was seen just once. The CDR3 region is CASSTLGPQNTGELFF. The CDR3 DNA is TGTGCCAGCAGCACCCTGGGGCCCCAGAACACCGGGGAGCTGTTTTTT. The chain couples TRBV7-2 to TRBJ2-2, with D possibly TRBD1 on 5 matching bases. Trimming took off 5 bases at V and 1 base at J, with 14 bases between the two ends. This CDR3 is built from 16 residues. Per germline, CDR1 SGHTA and CDR2 FQGNSA.

The chain couples TRBV7-3 to TRBJ1-3, with 7 bases identical to TRBD1. Germline V gene lookup returns CDR1 SGHTA and CDR2 FQGTGA. CDR3 size: 17 residues. The V segment lost 1 base and the J segment 0 bases; nucleotides outside the gene matches: 6. The CDR3 spells CASSLRARTGSGNTIYF. CDR3 nucleotides: TGTGCCAGCAGCTTAAGAGCTCGGACAGGCTCTGGAAACACCATATATTTT.

The J gene is TRBJ2-7, the V gene TRBV5-1, with 11 bases matching TRBD2. This CDR3 contains 18 residues. V lost 4 bases and J lost 3; bases outside the gene matches: 15. Per the germline V gene, CDR1 is SGHRS and CDR2 is YFSETQ. CDR3 sequence reads: CASSPGLAEGATDYEQYF. The CDR3 DNA reads TGCGCCAGCAGCCCGGGACTAGCGGAAGGGGCTACCGACTACGAGCAGTACTTC.

The chain joins TRBV30 to TRBJ2-7, with TRBD1 identical over 10 bases. The CDR3 is 15 amino acids. Trimming at V came to 4 bases and at J to 3 bases, leaving 9 bases not matched to a gene. Germline CDR1 and CDR2: GTSNPN and SVGIG (reference sequence). The CDR3 DNA reads TGTGCCTGGACACCAAAGGACAGGGGGATCTACGAGCAGTACTTC. It encodes CAWTPKDRGIYEQYF.

V usage is TRBV6-6 and J usage is TRBJ2-7; 10 bases are shared with TRBD1. Trimming took 0 bases from V and 4 from J; bases not matched to a gene: 6. The CDR3 length is 16 residues. Germline V gene sequence: CDR1 MNHNY, CDR2 SVGAGI (reference sequence). The CDR3 reads CASSYSKGTGVYEQYF. The CDR3 nucleotides read TGTGCCAGCAGTTACTCGAAAGGGACAGGGGTGTACGAGCAGTACTTC.

The chain uses TRBV10-2 and TRBJ1-1; D call uncertain. This CDR3 region has 13 residues. Germline-derived CDR1 and CDR2 are WSHSY and SAAADI. The germline V and J ends were trimmed by 7 bases and 3 bases, with 12 bases remaining between them. Here the CDR3 DNA reads TGCGCCAGCACCTTACGGAGGGACACTGAAGCTTTCTTT. Its translation is CASTLRRDTEAFF.

V is TRBV6-5 and J is TRBJ1-1; 10 bases line up with TRBD1. The CDR3 is 13 residues long. Germline V lookup: CDR1 MNHEY, CDR2 SVGAGI. The junction had 11 bases not matched to a gene; V was cut back by 8 bases and J by 11 bases. For the CDR3, the DNA is TGTGCCAGCTCGAGAGAACCGGGACAGGGGGCTTTCTTT. This codes for CASSREPGQGAFF.